These 26 T cell receptor beta chains were sequenced from one sample in a study of human T cells and chemical hapten exposure. TCRdb processed the 5' RACE reads anew with MiXCR; each CDR3 protein has one entry. The sample lists about 120,000 distinct CDR3 sequences, approximately 19% occurring once. From whole blood left unfractionated, total RNA was extracted. Receptor source: a human donor in good health.

A remark on this clonotype: The junction does not match germline at one end; this may be a read error. The chain joins TRBV7-7 to TRBJ2-1; the match to TRBD2 covers 13 bases. CDR1 and CDR2 (germline): SSHAT, FNYEAQ (reference sequence). This CDR3 is built from 15 residues. The CDR3 DNA is TGTGCTAGCAGCTTCGGGACTAGCGGGATCAATGAGCAGTTCTTC. Protein sequence: CASSFGTSGINEQFF.

J is TRBJ2-2 and V is TRBV19, with no clear D. Germline loops: CDR1 LNHDA, CDR2 SQIVND (reference sequence). Trimming took 1 base from V and 1 from J, leaving 7 bases between them. This CDR3 has 15 amino acids. CDR3 DNA sequence: TGTGCCAGTAGTATAGCGGGCGGGAACACCGGGGAGCTGTTTTTT. Translated: CASSIAGGNTGELFF.

Concerning this clonotype itself: The conserved phenylalanine or tryptophan is not found at the CDR3 terminus, so this likely reflects a read error. The CDR3 DNA reads as TGTGCCAGCAGCTTAGCCATGGGCGGGAGCTCCTATAATTCACCCCTCCACTTA. This translates into CASSLAMGGSSYNSPLHL. The rearrangement uses TRBV7-8 and TRBJ1-6; D is ambiguous. The V gene's germline CDR1 is SGHVS and CDR2 FQNEAQ. V was clipped by 0 bases and J by 0 bases, with 12 bases between them. The CDR3 contains 18 residues.

This clonotype was observed a few times. The V call is TRBV29-1, the J call TRBJ1-1, with a possible D match to TRBD1 (6 bases). Germline V gene sequence: CDR1 SQVTM, CDR2 ANQGSEA. CDR3 length: 11 residues. The V gene lost 7 bases and the J gene lost 1 base, with 7 bases spanning the gap. The chain's CDR3 is CSGDKNTEAFF. CDR3 coding DNA: TGCAGCGGGGACAAGAACACTGAAGCTTTCTTT.

The J gene is TRBJ2-2, the V gene TRBV20-1; 9 bases align to TRBD2. Germline-derived CDR1 and CDR2 are DFQATT and SNEGSKA (reference sequence). The CDR3 runs 18 residues. The ends lost 0 bases at V and 4 bases at J; junction bases unmatched: 12. The DNA of the CDR3 is TGCAGTGCTAGAGATCCGGATAGCGGGAGAGGCGGCACCGGGGAGCTGTTTTTT. It codes for CSARDPDSGRGGTGELFF.

This chain connects TRBV6-1 to TRBJ1-1; D remains unclear. The CDR3 length is 11 residues. The germline V gene encodes CDR1 MNHNS and CDR2 SASEGT. CDR3 region: CGVKTNTEAFF. CDR3 sequence (DNA): TGTGGAGTAAAAACGAACACTGAAGCTTTCTTT.

This clonotype was observed at least ten times. The chain is built from TRBV29-1 and TRBJ1-1; D is ambiguous. Germline V gene data show CDR1 as SQVTM and CDR2 as ANQGSEA. V lost 2 bases to trimming and J lost 5 bases, with 6 bases between them. This CDR3 comprises 11 residues. Here the CDR3 reads CSVEWDTEAFF. The CDR3 DNA is TGCAGCGTTGAATGGGATACTGAAGCTTTCTTT. The variable domain in full, completed from reference TRBV29-1 and TRBJ1-1, reads SAVISQKPSRDICQRGTSLTIQCQVDSQVTMMFWYRQQPGQSLTLIATANQGSEATYESGFVIDKFPISRPNLTFSTLTVSNMSPEDSSIYLCSVEWDTEAFFGQGTRLTVV.

This clonotype has just a few counts. The chain recombines TRBV29-1 with TRBJ2-5; 11 bases are shared with TRBD1. Germline CDR1 and CDR2: SQVTM and ANQGSEA. V was pared by 3 bases and J by 5 bases, with 8 bases of the junction left unmatched. The CDR3 has 15 amino acids. CDR3 amino acids: CSVDFWTGGFETQYF. CDR3 DNA: TGCAGCGTTGATTTTTGGACAGGGGGCTTTGAGACCCAGTACTTC.

This chain joins TRBV5-1 and TRBJ2-5; D possibly corresponds to TRBD2 (5 bases). Germline CDR1 and CDR2: SGHRS and YFSETQ. Trimming took 0 bases from V and 1 from J, leaving 10 bases between them. The CDR3 extends over 15 amino acids. The CDR3 sequence is CASSLVAGRQETQYF. The CDR3, as DNA: TGCGCCAGCAGCTTGGTGGCGGGCCGCCAAGAGACCCAGTACTTC.

The rearrangement links TRBV29-1 to TRBJ2-5, with 10 bases identical to TRBD2. The CDR3 extends over 14 amino acids. Losses at the gene ends were 7 bases for V and 4 bases for J; bases not matched to a gene: 9. Looked up from germline, CDR1 is SQVTM and CDR2 is ANQGSEA. The CDR3: CSAHSAGGGETQYF. CDR3 DNA sequence: TGCAGCGCCCACTCAGCGGGAGGGGGAGAGACCCAGTACTTC.

This clonotype was recorded a few times. V usage is TRBV14 and J usage is TRBJ1-1; TRBD1 aligns across 8 bases. The CDR3 has 14 residues. V dropped 0 bases and J dropped 3; count of bases not matched to a gene: 0. Germline loops: CDR1 SGHDN, CDR2 FVKESK. CDR3 coding DNA: TGTGCCAGCAGCCAAGAGACAGGGGACACTGAAGCTTTCTTT. This codes for CASSQETGDTEAFF.

In this sample, this clonotype turned up a few times. The chain carries TRBV30 and TRBJ1-2; D not resolved. Germline lookup yields CDR1 GTSNPN and CDR2 SVGIG (reference sequence). CDR3 size: 12 residues. V was clipped by 2 bases and J by 5 bases, with 9 bases between them. This CDR3 is CAWSSGSYGYTF. Here the CDR3 DNA reads TGTGCCTGGAGTTCGGGGTCATATGGCTACACCTTC.

The CDR3 DNA sequence: TGTGCCAGCAGTCTCCCCCGGGGATACAATGAGCAGTTCTTC. The encoded protein is CASSLPRGYNEQFF. The gene calls are TRBV28 and TRBJ2-1; D possibly corresponds to TRBD2 (5 bases). V was cut by 5 bases and J by 4 bases, with 12 bases left in between. Germline V gives CDR1 MDHEN, CDR2 SYDVKM. CDR3 length: 14 amino acids.

The chain joins TRBV27 to TRBJ1-6; weak D call: TRBD1 (5 bases). V was trimmed by 6 bases and J by 4 bases, leaving 16 bases between them. CDR1 and CDR2 from the germline V gene are MNHEY and SMNVEV (reference sequence). The CDR3 runs 16 residues. CDR3 DNA: TGTGCCAGCAGGGAACTGGGGGGGTCATATAATTCACCCCTCCACTTT. Translating gives CASRELGGSYNSPLHF.

CDR3 sequence reads: CSAPGTTEAFF. The CDR3 bases are TGCAGTGCTCCGGGGACGACTGAAGCTTTCTTT. The chain carries TRBV20-1 and TRBJ1-1; D may be TRBD1 (5 bases). From germline, CDR1 is DFQATT and CDR2 SNEGSKA (reference sequence). The V gene lost 5 bases and the J gene lost 5 bases, with 9 bases spanning the gap. CDR3 length equals 11 residues.

Only a few counts were recorded for this clonotype. This chain connects TRBV4-1 to TRBJ1-6; possible D gene TRBD1, 5 bases. The CDR3 covers 15 residues. The ends were cut back, 0 bases at V and 8 bases at J, with 11 bases in the middle. Germline V lookup: CDR1 MGHRA, CDR2 YSYEKL. The CDR3 loop reads CASSQEITGYSPLHF. The CDR3 DNA is TGCGCCAGCAGCCAAGAGATCACAGGATATTCACCCCTCCACTTT.

This clonotype appeared a few times. The chain couples TRBV28 to TRBJ2-3; no definite D call. CDR3 length equals 15 residues. The germline V gene has CDR1 MDHEN and CDR2 SYDVKM. V lost 4 bases to trimming and J lost 0 bases, with 11 bases between them. In DNA form, the CDR3 reads TGTGCCAGCAGTTCCTTTCACGGGAGCACAGATACGCAGTATTTT. Amino acids: CASSSFHGSTDTQYF.

CDR3 region: CASRNTAGGNTIYF. CDR3 bases: TGTGCCAGCAGAAACACGGCTGGGGGAAACACCATATATTTT. This chain links TRBV12-3 or TRBV12-4 with TRBJ1-3; D is undetermined. V shed 6 bases and J shed 4 bases, with 13 bases lying between them. The CDR3 contains 14 residues.

The chain has TRBV6-5 and TRBJ1-6, with D possibly being TRBD1 (6 bases). Trimming took off 0 bases at V and 10 bases at J, with 13 bases between the two ends. This CDR3 is 15 amino acids long. Germline CDR1 is MNHEY and CDR2 is SVGAGI. The CDR3 here is CASSYSIQGESPLHF. CDR3 nucleotide sequence: TGTGCCAGCAGTTACTCGATACAGGGCGAATCACCCCTCCACTTT.

This clonotype has just a few counts. V and J are TRBV29-1 and TRBJ2-5; D is undetermined. CDR3 size: 12 residues. Germline CDR1 reads SQVTM; CDR2 reads ANQGSEA. V was pared by 7 bases and J by 2 bases, with 11 bases between. The CDR3 bases are TGCAGCGGATACAGAGGACAAGAGACCCAGTACTTC. Protein: CSGYRGQETQYF.

V usage is TRBV19 and J usage is TRBJ2-7; the match to TRBD2 covers 7 bases. The CDR3 contains 14 residues. Germline CDR1 LNHDA, CDR2 SQIVND (reference sequence). V shed 3 bases, J shed 3 bases, and the junction held 5 bases outside the gene matches. CDR3 DNA sequence: TGTGCCAGTAGTATTCCGGGACTAAGCTACGAGCAGTACTTC. It codes for CASSIPGLSYEQYF.

This clonotype was detected ten times or more. CDR3 nucleotides: TGTGCCAGCAGTTTTATTAGAGGGGTTAGGGAGCTGTTTTTT. As protein: CASSFIRGVRELFF. V gene TRBV28 combines with J gene TRBJ2-2; either TRBD1 or TRBD2 may fit D (5 bases each). Trimming removed 3 bases at V and 9 bases at J, with 14 bases between. CDR3 length: 14 residues. Germline CDR1 and CDR2: MDHEN and SYDVKM. Complete variable domain (other parts from reference TRBV28 and TRBJ2-2): DVKVTQSSRYLVKRTGEKVFLECVQDMDHENMFWYRQDPGLGLRLIYFSYDVKMKEKGDIPEGYSVSREKKERFSLILESASTNQTSMYLCASSFIRGVRELFFGEGSRLTVL.

This clonotype was detected only a few times. The V and J genes are TRBV10-1 and TRBJ2-3; D is unclear. This CDR3 region has 15 residues. CDR1 and CDR2 (germline): WNHNN, SYGVQD (reference sequence). Trimming removed 2 bases from V and 0 bases from J, with 9 bases in between. The CDR3 nucleotides read TGCGCCAGCAGTGAGAAAAAAGCGAGCACAGATACGCAGTATTTT. Its translation is CASSEKKASTDTQYF.

The chain is built from TRBV12-3 or TRBV12-4 and TRBJ2-1; perhaps TRBD2 as D (6 bases). The CDR3 runs 15 residues. Trimming cost V 4 bases and J 2 bases, with 12 bases left between them. Here the CDR3 reads CASSWSGGPYNEQFF. CDR3 sequence (DNA): TGTGCCAGCAGTTGGTCCGGAGGGCCCTACAATGAGCAGTTCTTC.

This clonotype was seen a few times. V gene TRBV5-1 combines with J gene TRBJ1-2; D gene ambiguous. CDR1 is SGHRS and CDR2 is YFSETQ in the germline V gene. This CDR3 has 17 residues. V was cut by 3 bases and J by 4 bases, with 22 bases left in between. CDR3 sequence reads: CASSWNLRPPGLYGYTF. The CDR3 bases are TGCGCCAGCAGCTGGAACCTTCGGCCCCCAGGCCTCTATGGCTACACCTTC.

J is TRBJ2-2 and V is TRBV6-1; D is undetermined. The V end was cut by 7 bases, the J end by 6 bases, with 12 bases between. Per germline, CDR1 MNHNS and CDR2 SASEGT. This CDR3 contains 13 residues. CDR3 in DNA: TGTGCCAGCACCGAAAGGGTTGCCGGGGAGCTGTTTTTT. This translates into CASTERVAGELFF.